These 25 T cell receptor beta chains came from one sample sequenced in a study of shared clonotypes between healthy human individuals (dated by TCRdb to about 2020). The method was the immunoSEQ multiplex PCR assay. This is the immuneACCESS table as TCRdb keeps it, with only in-frame sequences that have V and J called. A part of the clones is gone; compared with another copy, unresolved V genes explain less than half, and the rest is unexplained. This sample gives about 2.5 million clones in total; 92% of them show up just once. The top ten hold approximately 0.39% of the sample. The sample was naive CD4+ T cells from PBMCs. The cell subset or site label of this sample denotes: CD45RA+ positively selected. The receptors shown here come from a young man in good health. Some clones in this sample may be carry-over from other donors' samples.

To note about this clone: The same CDR3 also results from other DNA sequences found in this sample. This sequence joins TRBV5-1 and TRBJ2-1; the D is unclear. The germline V gene encodes CDR1 SGHRS and CDR2 YFSETQ. CDR3 length: 14 residues. Deletions cut 0 bases from V and 4 bases from J, with 8 bases between. CDR3 in amino acids: CASSLASGYNEQFF. CDR3 coding DNA: TGCGCCAGCAGCTTGGCCTCTGGGTACAATGAGCAGTTCTTC. The entire variable domain, with the rest obtained from reference TRBV5-1 and TRBJ2-1, is as follows: KAGVTQTPRYLIKTRGQQVTLSCSPISGHRSVSWYQQTPGQGLQFLFEYFSETQRNKGNFPGRFSGRQFSNSRSEMNVSTLELGDSALYLCASSLASGYNEQFFGPGTRLTVL.

This sequence joins TRBV2 and TRBJ2-7; possibly TRBD1 for D (6 bases). CDR1 is SNHLY, CDR2 FYNNEI, per germline. V gave up 6 bases and J gave up 3 bases, with 12 bases separating them. CDR3 length equals 13 residues. CDR3 in DNA: TGTGCCAGCAGCTCGGACAGTTACTACGAGCAGTACTTC. Translating gives CASSSDSYYEQYF.

This clone was picked up a small number of times. The sample carries other DNA sequences with the same CDR3. V gene TRBV18 combines with J gene TRBJ1-5, with 8 nucleotides matching TRBD1. Trimming cost V 3 bases and J 1 base; bases outside gene matches: 2. Germline V gene lookup returns CDR1 KGHSH and CDR2 LQKENI. CDR3 length: 15 amino acids. This CDR3 is CASSPRTGSNQPQHF. DNA of the CDR3: TGTGCCAGCTCACCTAGGACAGGGAGCAATCAGCCCCAGCATTTT.

The rearrangement joins TRBV28 to TRBJ1-1, with D possibly matching TRBD1 (5 bases). The CDR3 contains 17 residues. The V end lost 5 bases, the J end lost 1 base, and 20 bases lay between the germline ends. Germline V lookup: CDR1 MDHEN, CDR2 SYDVKM. The CDR3 sequence is CASSLARGAGGNTEAFF. The CDR3 DNA reads as TGTGCCAGCAGTCTAGCCCGGGGAGCGGGGGGGAACACTGAAGCTTTCTTT.

The genes are TRBV10-3 and TRBJ1-1, with D uncertain. This CDR3 contains 16 residues. Per germline, CDR1 ENHRY and CDR2 SYGVKD. V lost 0 bases, J lost 1 base, and 12 bases lay in between. For the CDR3, the DNA is TGTGCCATCAGTGAGTCCGGTGGGCAGCAGAACACTGAAGCTTTCTTT. This codes for CAISESGGQQNTEAFF.

This clone has only a few counts. The chain carries TRBV7-9 and TRBJ1-2; 7 bases are shared with TRBD1. The germline CDR1 and CDR2 sequences are SEHNR and FQNEAQ (reference sequence). The CDR3 runs to 14 residues. V was clipped by 5 bases and J by 6 bases; unmatched bases: 9. CDR3 DNA: TGTGCCAGCAGCCTTACAGGGGTCGGGGATGGCTACACCTTC. It codes for CASSLTGVGDGYTF.

The genes are TRBV28 and TRBJ1-5; D is ambiguous. CDR1 and CDR2 (germline): MDHEN, SYDVKM. This CDR3 is built from 15 residues. Trimming took off 6 bases at V and 6 bases at J, with 18 bases between the two ends. The DNA of the CDR3 is TGTGCCAGCAGCCTCCTTTTTGGCGTACTTCAGCCCCAGCATTTT. Residues: CASSLLFGVLQPQHF.

This chain connects TRBV6-6 to TRBJ1-4; 9 bases are shared with TRBD1. Germline V gene data show CDR1 as MNHNY and CDR2 as SVGAGI (reference sequence). The CDR3 is 15 amino acids. The trim removed 6 bases at V and 3 bases at J, leaving 5 bases unmatched. The CDR3: CASSLWTGANEKLFF. The CDR3 DNA reads as TGTGCCAGCAGCCTCTGGACAGGGGCTAATGAAAAACTGTTTTTT.

The chain links TRBV11-3 to TRBJ2-1; a weak D match, TRBD2 (6 bases). V lost 3 bases to trimming and J lost 5 bases, with 11 bases between them. CDR1 and CDR2 (germline): SGHNT, YENEEA. This CDR3 spans 14 amino acids. CDR3: CASSLGSGDNEQFF. The CDR3 region has the DNA TGTGCCAGCAGCTTGGGTAGCGGAGACAATGAGCAGTTCTTC.

The V and J genes are TRBV5-4 and TRBJ2-7, with a weak D call TRBD2 (6 bases). The CDR3 is 14 amino acids. Per germline, CDR1 SGHNT and CDR2 YYREEE (reference sequence). Trimming removed 3 bases at V and 3 bases at J, with 13 bases between. CDR3 amino acids: CASSWEVQGYEQYF. The CDR3 DNA sequence: TGTGCCAGCAGCTGGGAGGTCCAGGGCTACGAGCAGTACTTC. Using reference TRBV5-4 and TRBJ2-7 for the parts outside the CDR3, the full variable domain is ETGVTQSPTHLIKTRGQQVTLRCSSQSGHNTVSWYQQALGQGPQFIFQYYREEENGRGNFPPRFSGLQFPNYSSELNVNALELDDSALYLCASSWEVQGYEQYFGPGTRLTVT.

Comment on this clone: Different DNA sequences within this sample yield the same CDR3. V and J are TRBV18 and TRBJ2-3, with 13 nucleotides matching TRBD2. V shed 3 bases and J 2 bases; nucleotides not matched to a gene: 2. Looked up from germline, CDR1 is KGHSH and CDR2 is LQKENI. This CDR3 comprises 16 residues. The CDR3 reads CASSPGLAGATDTQYF. DNA of the CDR3: TGTGCCAGCTCACCCGGACTAGCGGGAGCCACAGATACGCAGTATTTT.

The gene calls are TRBV5-1 and TRBJ2-5; possibly TRBD1 or TRBD2 for D (5 bases each). CDR3 size: 15 residues. Germline V gene lookup returns CDR1 SGHRS and CDR2 YFSETQ. Between the trimmed V and J ends, which lost 4 bases and 4 bases, there was a span of 17 bases. CDR3 in amino acids: CASSEGPKRAETQYF. The DNA for the CDR3 is TGCGCCAGCAGCGAGGGGCCAAAAAGAGCAGAGACCCAGTACTTC.

This clone has only one observation. The sample has other DNA sequences that encode this CDR3 too. The CDR3 sequence is CASSYGGTAYEQYF. For the CDR3, the DNA is TGTGCCAGCAGTTACGGAGGGACGGCCTACGAGCAGTACTTC. J is TRBJ2-7 and V is TRBV6-6, with D perhaps TRBD2 (6 bases). Germline CDR1 MNHNY, CDR2 SVGAGI (reference sequence). V dropped 2 bases and J dropped 2 bases, with 10 bases sitting between them. The CDR3 totals 14 residues.

This sequence joins TRBV9 and TRBJ1-4, with a possible D match to TRBD1 (5 bases). The V end was cut by 0 bases, the J end by 4 bases, with 10 bases between. The germline V gene has CDR1 SGDLS and CDR2 YYNGEE. This CDR3 has 15 residues. For the CDR3, the DNA is TGTGCCAGCAGCGTAGGTGACAGATTTAATGAAAAACTGTTTTTT. Protein: CASSVGDRFNEKLFF.

The chain joins TRBV7-8 to TRBJ1-1; D is unclear. CDR3 length: 13 residues. Germline-derived CDR1 and CDR2 are SGHVS and FQNEAQ. Between the trimmed V and J ends, which lost 2 bases and 5 bases, there was a span of 9 bases. CDR3: CASSLTQHTEAFF. The DNA of the CDR3 is TGTGCCAGCAGCTTAACGCAGCATACTGAAGCTTTCTTT.

The chain is built from TRBV5-1 and TRBJ2-5; possibly TRBD2 for D (6 bases). V was cut by 3 bases and J by 5 bases, with 17 bases left in between. The germline CDR1 and CDR2 sequences are SGHRS and YFSETQ. The CDR3 has 15 residues. CDR3 nucleotides: TGCGCCAGCAGCTCCCAGGACGGGGGTTTGGAGACCCAGTACTTC. This gives the protein CASSSQDGGLETQYF.

This chain links TRBV9 with TRBJ1-1; 9 bases match TRBD1. CDR3 length: 15 residues. Germline lookup yields CDR1 SGDLS and CDR2 YYNGEE. Trimming took 0 bases from V and 5 from J; bases not matched to a gene: 5. This chain's CDR3 is CASSVGGQGKTEAFF. The CDR3 DNA is TGTGCCAGCAGCGTAGGGGGACAGGGAAAGACTGAAGCTTTCTTT.

The V and J genes are TRBV7-2 and TRBJ2-5; no clear D. Germline V gene sequence: CDR1 SGHTA, CDR2 FQGNSA. This CDR3 has 13 amino acids. V lost 3 bases and J 5 bases, leaving 10 bases between the germline ends. The CDR3 sequence is CASSFEWVETQYF. DNA of the CDR3: TGTGCCAGCAGCTTCGAGTGGGTCGAGACCCAGTACTTC.

The CDR3 reads CASSQDYNRVRGEKLFF. CDR3 DNA sequence: TGCGCCAGCAGCCAAGACTACAACAGGGTAAGGGGAGAAAAACTGTTTTTT. The chain links TRBV4-1 to TRBJ1-4; TRBD1 might be the D (6 bases). The CDR3 totals 17 residues. Trimming cost V 0 bases and J 8 bases, with 19 bases left between them. CDR1 and CDR2 (germline): MGHRA, YSYEKL.

This clone was detected only once. The chain carries TRBV6-5 and TRBJ1-2; possibly TRBD1 for D (6 bases). This CDR3 is 14 amino acids long. In germline, CDR1 is MNHEY, CDR2 SVGAGI. The V end lost 10 bases, the J end lost 4 bases, and 19 bases lay between the germline ends. CDR3 amino acids: CATALTGGLYGYTF. The DNA for the CDR3 is TGTGCCACGGCCCTCACGGGGGGCCTCTATGGCTACACCTTC.

This clone was recorded a few times. The gene calls are TRBV28 and TRBJ1-1, with D unresolved. Germline V gene data show CDR1 as MDHEN and CDR2 as SYDVKM. V dropped 1 base and J dropped 3 bases, with 12 bases sitting between them. The CDR3 contains 15 residues. For the CDR3, the DNA is TGTGCCAGCAGTTTATATGCGGGAGTCGACACTGAAGCTTTCTTT. Translation: CASSLYAGVDTEAFF.

The V and J genes are TRBV5-1 and TRBJ2-5; D ambiguous. The V gene's germline CDR1 is SGHRS and CDR2 YFSETQ. CDR3 length: 14 residues. The ends were cut back, 1 base at V and 1 base at J, with 8 bases in the middle. This CDR3 is CASSLRAPQETQYF. The CDR3 nucleotides read TGCGCCAGCAGCTTGCGGGCCCCCCAAGAGACCCAGTACTTC.

The gene calls are TRBV2 and TRBJ2-3; D is unresolved. The germline V and J ends were trimmed by 6 bases and 2 bases, with 18 bases remaining between them. The CDR3 totals 16 residues. CDR1 is SNHLY, CDR2 FYNNEI, per germline. The CDR3 sequence is CASSVWLPGNTDTQYF. CDR3 in DNA: TGTGCCAGCAGCGTTTGGCTTCCAGGCAACACAGATACGCAGTATTTT.

CDR3 amino acids: CASSEDRGPQHF. The DNA of the CDR3 is TGCGCCAGCAGCGAAGACAGAGGGCCCCAGCATTTT. This chain uses TRBV5-1 with TRBJ1-5; the D gene is possibly TRBD1 (5 bases). The CDR3 has 12 amino acids. The V end was cut by 4 bases, the J end by 9 bases, with 11 bases between. Germline V gene sequence: CDR1 SGHRS, CDR2 YFSETQ. The complete variable domain, with remaining parts taken from reference TRBV5-1 and TRBJ1-5, reads KAGVTQTPRYLIKTRGQQVTLSCSPISGHRSVSWYQQTPGQGLQFLFEYFSETQRNKGNFPGRFSGRQFSNSRSEMNVSTLELGDSALYLCASSEDRGPQHFGDGTRLSIL.

This clone was detected only once. The chain's CDR3 is CASKSTGNTYEQYF. As DNA, the CDR3 is TGTGCCAGCAAATCGACAGGAAATACCTACGAGCAGTACTTC. The V and J genes are TRBV2 and TRBJ2-7; TRBD1 is a possible D gene (6 bases). This CDR3 is 14 amino acids long. Germline CDR1 and CDR2: SNHLY and FYNNEI. The V end lost 7 bases, the J end lost 2 bases, and 15 bases lay between the germline ends.